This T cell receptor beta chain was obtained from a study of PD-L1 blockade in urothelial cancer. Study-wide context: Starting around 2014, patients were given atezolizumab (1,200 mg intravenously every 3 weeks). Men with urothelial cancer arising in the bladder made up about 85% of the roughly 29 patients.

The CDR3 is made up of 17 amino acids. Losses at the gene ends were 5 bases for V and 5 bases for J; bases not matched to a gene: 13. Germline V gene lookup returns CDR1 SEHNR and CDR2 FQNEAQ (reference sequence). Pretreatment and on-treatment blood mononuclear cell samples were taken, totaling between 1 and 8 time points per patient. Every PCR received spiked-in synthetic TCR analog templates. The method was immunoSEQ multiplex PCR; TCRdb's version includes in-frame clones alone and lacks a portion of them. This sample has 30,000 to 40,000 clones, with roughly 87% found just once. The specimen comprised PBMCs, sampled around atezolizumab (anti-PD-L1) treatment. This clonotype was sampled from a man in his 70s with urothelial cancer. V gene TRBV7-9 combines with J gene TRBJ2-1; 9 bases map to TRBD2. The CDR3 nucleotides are TGTGCCAGCAGCAGACGTAATAGCGGGGGCCCCGACAATGAGCAGTTCTTC. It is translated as CASSRRNSGGPDNEQFF. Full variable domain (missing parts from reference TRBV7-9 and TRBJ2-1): DTGVSQNPRHKITKRGQNVTFRCDPISEHNRLYWYRQTLGQGPEFLTYFQNEAQLEKSRLLSDRFSAERPKGSFSTLEIQRTEQGDSAMYLCASSRRNSGGPDNEQFFGPGTRLTVL.